This T cell receptor (beta chain) comes out of a study of T cell responses to AZD1222 COVID-19 vaccine. About the research overall: Analyses pooled second doses at about 4 or about 12 weeks.

V shed 1 base and J shed 1 base, with 7 bases lying between them. Germline CDR1 and CDR2: SGHAT and FQNNGV. CDR3 length: 14 amino acids. Whole-study findings and limits: The reported proportion of spike-specific TCRs targeting unmutated variant regions was nearly half. Once two AZD1222 doses were given, Spike-specific TCR breadth and depth went up.

This clone occurred a few times. Its cognate antigen is unknown. Method: immunoSEQ multiplex PCR; TCRdb's copy keeps in-frame clones and lacks some. This table has fewer than 250,000 clones, almost 95% appearing once. The sample was peripheral blood, taken on day 0 of AZD1222 vaccination. This chain connects TRBV11-2 to TRBJ1-1, with D perhaps TRBD1 (5 bases). The sequence was obtained from an adult in good health. The CDR3 is CASSLAGQNTEAFF. CDR3 bases: TGTGCCAGCAGCTTAGCCGGACAGAACACTGAAGCTTTCTTT.